This TCR beta chain is drawn from a study of OX40 agonist ivuxolimab in advanced cancers. Study information: Averaging around 60 years in age, with a range of 23 to 79, the cohort was 82.7% male. Eligibility admitted prior anti-PD-1, anti-PD-L1 or anti-CTLA-4 therapy; around 41% had some. Study-wide findings and caveats: In a subset of nonresponders, normalized T-cell clonal expansion was also low. With doses of 0.1 to 3.0 mg/kg, CD4+ and CD8+ blood T cells had undergone clonal expansion by week 6.

As concerns this clone: Antigen specificity is unknown.

Only in-frame clones appear in the TCRdb table, and some are missing; sequencing was by immunoSEQ multiplex PCR. The repertoire includes fewer than 45,000 clones, approximately 84% of them detected once, and roughly 7.3% sits in the top ten. This sequence originates from an adult with an advanced solid tumor such as melanoma, head and neck, liver or kidney cancer. This material consisted of CD4+ or CD8+ T cells sorted from blood, taken in a trial of the OX40 agonist ivuxolimab.

The CDR3 region is CASSQDRGVGTQYF. The CDR3 DNA sequence: TGCGCCAGCAGCCAAGACCGGGGAGTGGGTACGCAGTATTTT. V usage is TRBV4-3 and J usage is TRBJ2-3, with D perhaps matching TRBD2 (5 bases). The germline V and J ends were trimmed by 0 bases and 8 bases, with 12 bases remaining between them. Germline V lookup: CDR1 LGHNA, CDR2 YSLEER. The CDR3 contains 14 residues.